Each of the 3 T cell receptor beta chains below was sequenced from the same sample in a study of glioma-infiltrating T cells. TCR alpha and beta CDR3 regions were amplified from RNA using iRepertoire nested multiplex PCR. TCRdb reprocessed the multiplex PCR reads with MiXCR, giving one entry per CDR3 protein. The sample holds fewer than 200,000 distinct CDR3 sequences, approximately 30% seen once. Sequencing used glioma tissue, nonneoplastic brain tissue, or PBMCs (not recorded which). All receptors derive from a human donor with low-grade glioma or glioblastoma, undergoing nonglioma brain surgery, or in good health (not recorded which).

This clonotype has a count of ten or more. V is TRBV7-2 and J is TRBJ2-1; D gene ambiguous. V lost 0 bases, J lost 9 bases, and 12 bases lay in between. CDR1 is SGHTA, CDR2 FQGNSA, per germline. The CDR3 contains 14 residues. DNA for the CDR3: TGTGCCAGCAGCTTAGCGGCCAATTCGGGTGAGCAGTTCTTC. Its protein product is CASSLAANSGEQFF. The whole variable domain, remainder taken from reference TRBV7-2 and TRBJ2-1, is GAGVSQSPSNKVTEKGKDVELRCDPISGHTALYWYRQSLGQGLEFLIYFQGNSAPDKSGLPSDRFSAERTGGSVSTLTIQRTQQEDSAVYLCASSLAANSGEQFFGPGTRLTVL.

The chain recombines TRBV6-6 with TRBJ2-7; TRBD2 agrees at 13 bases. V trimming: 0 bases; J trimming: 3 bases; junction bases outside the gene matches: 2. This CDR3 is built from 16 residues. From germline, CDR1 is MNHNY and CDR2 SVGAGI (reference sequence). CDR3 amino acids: CASSYSGLAGDYEQYF. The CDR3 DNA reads TGTGCCAGCAGTTACTCCGGACTAGCGGGGGACTACGAGCAGTACTTC.

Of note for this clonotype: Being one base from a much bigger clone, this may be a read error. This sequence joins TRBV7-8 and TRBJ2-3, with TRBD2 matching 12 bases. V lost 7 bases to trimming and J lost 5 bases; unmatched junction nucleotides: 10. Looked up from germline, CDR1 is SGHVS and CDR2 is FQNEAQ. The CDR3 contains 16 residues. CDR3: CASNPRLAGVIDTQYF. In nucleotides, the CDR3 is TGTGCCAGCAATCCCAGACTAGCGGGAGTTATAGATACGCAGTATTTT.